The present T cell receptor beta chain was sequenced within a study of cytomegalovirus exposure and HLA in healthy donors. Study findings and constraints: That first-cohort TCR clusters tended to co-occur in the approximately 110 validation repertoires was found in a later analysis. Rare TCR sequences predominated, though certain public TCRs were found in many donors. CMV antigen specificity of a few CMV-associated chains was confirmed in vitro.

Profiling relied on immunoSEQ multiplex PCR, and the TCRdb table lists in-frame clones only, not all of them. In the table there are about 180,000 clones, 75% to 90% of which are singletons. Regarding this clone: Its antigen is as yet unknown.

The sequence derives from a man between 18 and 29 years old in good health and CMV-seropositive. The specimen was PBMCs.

The CDR3 sequence is CASSDLELSSGDEQFF. CDR3 in DNA: TGTGCCAGCAGCGACTTGGAACTTTCCTCGGGGGATGAGCAGTTCTTC. V and J are TRBV9 and TRBJ2-1, with D perhaps TRBD2 (6 bases). CDR1 SGDLS and CDR2 YYNGEE come from the germline V gene. Trimming pared 3 bases from V and 8 bases from J, leaving 21 bases between. The CDR3 loop spans 16 amino acids.